This entry lists 7 T cell receptor beta chains sequenced from one sample in a study of neoadjuvant anti-PD-1 for oral cavity cancer. Time point described: after neoadjuvant nivolumab, at surgical resection. Method: immunoSEQ multiplex PCR; TCRdb's copy keeps in-frame clones and lacks some. Of 23,000 or so clones detected, 26% appear once; the ten largest clones hold about 16%. The sample here was tumor tissue, taken after nivolumab (anti-PD-1) treatment. Every receptor here comes from a person aged 35 to 85 with oral cavity squamous cell carcinoma.

A few counts support this clone. This sequence joins TRBV11-2 and TRBJ2-1; perhaps TRBD2 as D (5 bases). The V gene's germline CDR1 is SGHAT and CDR2 FQNNGV. Trimming stripped 5 bases from V and 7 bases from J, with 21 bases between. CDR3 length: 16 amino acids. The CDR3 nucleotides are TGTGCCAGCAGCCCCGGAGTTGCGGGTGGGCAGAATGAGCAGTTCTTC. Translating gives CASSPGVAGGQNEQFF.

The chain carries TRBV14 and TRBJ1-2; D gene unclear. The CDR3 loop spans 14 amino acids. Trimming left V 1 base short and J 7 bases short, with 13 bases between. Germline values: CDR1 SGHDN, CDR2 FVKESK. Written as DNA, the CDR3 is TGTGCCAGCAGCCAAGCGGGAGCGAGCCTTGGCTACACCTTC. Its translation: CASSQAGASLGYTF.

The V and J genes are TRBV19 and TRBJ2-7; unclear D gene. CDR1 is LNHDA, CDR2 SQIVND, per germline (reference sequence). The CDR3 consists of 12 residues. Trimming took off 8 bases at V and 4 bases at J, with 12 bases between the two ends. Here the CDR3 reads CASGTGIYEQYF. The CDR3, as DNA: TGTGCCAGTGGTACGGGTATATACGAGCAGTACTTC.

This clone was seen a few times. The chain is built from TRBV18 and TRBJ2-3, with 9 bases aligning to TRBD2. The germline V gene encodes CDR1 KGHSH and CDR2 LQKENI. J gave up 0 bases and V 3 bases, and 4 bases lay outside the gene matches. The CDR3 consists of 16 residues. The CDR3 DNA sequence: TGTGCCAGCTCACCTCTGGCGGGAGGGAGCACAGATACGCAGTATTTT. It translates to CASSPLAGGSTDTQYF.

CDR3 DNA sequence: TGTGCCAGTAGTAGGCCAATGGAGACCCAGTACTTC. Residues: CASSRPMETQYF. The chain links TRBV19 to TRBJ2-5; D is unclear. This CDR3 has 12 amino acids. Trimming cost V 4 bases and J 5 bases, with 8 bases left between them. Germline V CDR1 and CDR2: LNHDA, SQIVND (reference sequence).

This clone was seen more than once but under ten times. The chain has TRBV29-1 and TRBJ1-2; 11 nucleotides line up with TRBD1. The ends lost 0 bases at V and 3 bases at J; junction bases unmatched: 3. From germline, CDR1 is SQVTM and CDR2 ANQGSEA. The length of the CDR3 is 15 residues. This CDR3 is CSVEDWDRGDYGYTF. DNA for the CDR3: TGCAGCGTTGAAGATTGGGACAGGGGGGACTATGGCTACACCTTC.

This clone was detected a few times. The V and J genes are TRBV9 and TRBJ1-6, with 7 nucleotides matching TRBD1. Germline V CDR1 and CDR2: SGDLS, YYNGEE. The V segment lost 0 bases and the J segment 4 bases; nucleotides outside the gene matches: 1. The CDR3 length is 15 residues. This CDR3 is CASSVAGQYNSPLHF. The CDR3 DNA is TGTGCCAGCAGCGTAGCGGGACAGTATAATTCACCCCTCCACTTT.